This T cell receptor (beta chain) was profiled in a study of identical twins. Overall study results and limits: Fewer insertions characterized abundant cord blood beta clonotypes, whereas memory repertoires showed none. With beta out-of-frame sequences, excess sharing by twins was weaker.

cDNA carried unique molecular identifiers, and a universal primer site was added by template switching. TCRdb fed the 5' RACE reads into MiXCR, producing one record per CDR3 protein. The table lists 1.5 million to 2 million distinct CDR3 sequences, about 31% of them singletons, with approximately 0.29% in the top ten. Points on this clonotype: Its antigen is unidentified.

All donors were healthy, and all were Caucasian. Germline CDR1 is MGHDK and CDR2 is SYGVNS. The CDR3 contains 17 residues. Trimming at V came to 3 bases and at J to 9 bases, leaving 13 bases not matched to a gene. The specimen was cord blood. The receptor was derived from a newborn girl in good health. This chain connects TRBV25-1 to TRBJ1-6; 8 bases line up with TRBD1. CDR3 sequence (DNA): TGTGCCAGCAGTGATGACTCGTGCAGGGGGCAGGGTTCACCCCTCCACTTT. This gives the protein CASSDDSCRGQGSPLHF.